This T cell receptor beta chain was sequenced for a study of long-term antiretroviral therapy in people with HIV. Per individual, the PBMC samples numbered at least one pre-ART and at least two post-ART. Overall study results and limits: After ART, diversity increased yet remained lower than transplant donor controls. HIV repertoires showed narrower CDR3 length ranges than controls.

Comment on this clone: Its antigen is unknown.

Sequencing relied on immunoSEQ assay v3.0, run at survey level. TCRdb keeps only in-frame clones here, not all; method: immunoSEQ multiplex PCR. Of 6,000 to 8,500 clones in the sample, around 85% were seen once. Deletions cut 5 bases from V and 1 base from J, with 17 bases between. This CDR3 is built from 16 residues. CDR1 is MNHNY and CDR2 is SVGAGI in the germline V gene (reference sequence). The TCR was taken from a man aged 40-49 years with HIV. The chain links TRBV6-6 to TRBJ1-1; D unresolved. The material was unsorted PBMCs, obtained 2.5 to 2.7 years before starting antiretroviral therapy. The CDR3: CASSKPPGGGNTEAFF. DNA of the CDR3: TGTGCCAGCAGTAAACCGCCGGGAGGTGGGAACACTGAAGCTTTCTTT.